This TCR beta chain derives from a study of blood T cell repertoires in COVID-19. The overall study: COVID-19 samples from acute and convalescent phases originated in the United States, Italy and Spain. In each case, the material was cDNA or gDNA derived from T cells, B-cell-depleted T cells, or PBMCs.

The CDR3 consists of 14 residues. The ends lost 5 bases at V and 6 bases at J; junction bases unmatched: 5. From germline, CDR1 is SSHAT and CDR2 FNYEAQ (reference sequence). Authors' processing steps: How many nucleated cells were present was estimated from reference gene primer amplification. Assay: immunoSEQ multiplex PCR; the TCRdb copy retains only in-frame clones and omits some. The DNA was the basis for D and trimming; V, J and clone size are from that table. The table records 150,000 to 200,000 clones, roughly 80% of them present only once. This clonotype originated in a man in his 60s with active or convalescent COVID-19. The sequenced material came from peripheral blood. The rearrangement links TRBV7-7 to TRBJ2-2, with TRBD1 matching 8 bases. The CDR3 DNA sequence: TGTGCCAGCAGCCACAACAGGGGGGCCGGGGAGCTGTTTTTT. Translating it yields CASSHNRGAGELFF.